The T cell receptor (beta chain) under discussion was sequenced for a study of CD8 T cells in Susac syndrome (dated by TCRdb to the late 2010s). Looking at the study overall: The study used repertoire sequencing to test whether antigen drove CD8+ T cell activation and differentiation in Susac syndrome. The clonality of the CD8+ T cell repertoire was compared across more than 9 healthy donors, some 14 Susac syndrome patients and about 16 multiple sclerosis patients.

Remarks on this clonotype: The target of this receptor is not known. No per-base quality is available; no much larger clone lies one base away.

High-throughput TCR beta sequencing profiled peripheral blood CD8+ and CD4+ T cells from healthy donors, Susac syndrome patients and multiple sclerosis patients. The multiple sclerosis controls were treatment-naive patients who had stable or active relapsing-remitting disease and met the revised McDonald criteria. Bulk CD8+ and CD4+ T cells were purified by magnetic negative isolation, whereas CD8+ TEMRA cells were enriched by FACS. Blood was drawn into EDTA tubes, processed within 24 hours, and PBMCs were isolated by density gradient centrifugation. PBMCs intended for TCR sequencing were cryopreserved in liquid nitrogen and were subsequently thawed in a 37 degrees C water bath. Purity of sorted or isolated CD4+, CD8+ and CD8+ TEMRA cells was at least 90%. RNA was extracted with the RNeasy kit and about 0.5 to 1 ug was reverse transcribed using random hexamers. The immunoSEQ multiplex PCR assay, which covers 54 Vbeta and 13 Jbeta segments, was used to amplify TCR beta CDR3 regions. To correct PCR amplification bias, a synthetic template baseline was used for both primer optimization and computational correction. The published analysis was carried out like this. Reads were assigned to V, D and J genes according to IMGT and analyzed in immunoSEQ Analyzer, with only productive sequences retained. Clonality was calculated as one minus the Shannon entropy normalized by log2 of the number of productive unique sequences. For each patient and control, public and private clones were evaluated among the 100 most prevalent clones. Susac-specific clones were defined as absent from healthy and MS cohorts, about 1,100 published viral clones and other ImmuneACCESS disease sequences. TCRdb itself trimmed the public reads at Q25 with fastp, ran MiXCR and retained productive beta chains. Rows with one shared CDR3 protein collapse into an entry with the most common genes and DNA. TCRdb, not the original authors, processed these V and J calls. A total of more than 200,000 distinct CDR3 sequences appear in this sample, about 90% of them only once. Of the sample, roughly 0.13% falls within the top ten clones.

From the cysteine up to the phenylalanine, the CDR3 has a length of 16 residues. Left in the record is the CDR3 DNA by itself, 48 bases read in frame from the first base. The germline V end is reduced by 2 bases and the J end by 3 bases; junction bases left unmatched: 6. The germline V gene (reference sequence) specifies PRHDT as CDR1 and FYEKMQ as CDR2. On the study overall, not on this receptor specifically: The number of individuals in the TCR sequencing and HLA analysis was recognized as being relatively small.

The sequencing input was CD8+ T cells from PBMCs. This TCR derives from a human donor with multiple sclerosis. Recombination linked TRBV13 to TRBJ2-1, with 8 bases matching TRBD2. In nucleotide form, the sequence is TGTGCCAGCAGCTTAATGGGTAGCGGGGACTACAATGAGCAGTTCTTC. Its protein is CASSLMGSGDYNEQFF.